This T cell receptor (beta chain) originates from a study of T cells in tumors after PD-1 blockade. Genomic DNA template from tumor biopsies or peripheral blood, about 600 ng to 6,500 ng input. Here immunoSEQ multiplex PCR was the method, and the copy in TCRdb shows in-frame clones only, minus some. The sample carries tens of thousands of clones, roughly 70% recorded once. A single count supports this clone. The germline V gene has CDR1 KGHDR and CDR2 SFDVKD. This CDR3 spans 18 amino acids. The V segment lost 0 bases and the J segment 4 bases; nucleotides outside the gene matches: 10. The source material was PBMCs, sampled after anti-PD-1 treatment. The source is a human donor with basal cell carcinoma. The rearrangement links TRBV24-1 to TRBJ2-1; TRBD2 aligns across 8 bases. The CDR3 nucleotides read TGTGCCACCAGTGATTTGAATCGTGCAGCGGGGGCATACAATGAGCAGTTCTTC. Translation: CATSDLNRAAGAYNEQFF.